These T cell receptor beta chains were read from a single sample in a study of cytomegalovirus exposure and HLA in healthy donors. Assay: immunoSEQ multiplex PCR; the TCRdb copy retains only in-frame clones and omits some. This table holds some 120,000 clones, roughly 70% found once. Specimen: PBMCs. These receptors were taken from a woman in her thirties or forties in good health and CMV-seropositive. CDR3s include the opening cysteine and the closing phenylalanine or tryptophan. D genes are given only for firm matches. A clone size is listed for some rows: how often the clone was seen (once, few, many), or a class if it is expanded.

length: 13
size: NA
V: TRBV7-9
D: NA
J: TRBJ2-7
CDR3: CASSSPGAYEQYF
DNA: TGTGCCAGCAGCTCCCCGGGGGCCTACGAGCAGTACTTC

length: 16
size: NA
V: TRBV29-1
D: NA
J: TRBJ1-2
CDR3: CSVEDHQGLVGYGYTF
DNA: TGCAGCGTTGAAGATCATCAGGGGCTGGTCGGGTATGGCTACACCTTC

length: 16
size: NA
V: TRBV28
D: NA
J: TRBJ1-4
CDR3: CASSSYDIATNEKLFF
DNA: TGTGCCAGCAGTTCCTACGACATTGCAACTAATGAAAAACTGTTTTTT

length: 13
size: NA
V: TRBV6-5
D: TRBD1
J: TRBJ1-2
CDR3: CASSKTGDYGYTF
DNA: TGTGCCAGCAGTAAGACAGGGGACTATGGCTACACCTTC

length: 15
size: NA
V: TRBV5-6
D: TRBD1
J: TRBJ2-1
CDR3: CASSLGQVLMYEQFF
DNA: TGTGCCAGCAGTTTGGGACAGGTCCTTATGTATGAGCAGTTCTTC

length: 15
size: NA
V: TRBV6-6
D: NA
J: TRBJ1-5
CDR3: CASSPGQTFYQPQHF
DNA: TGTGCCAGCAGCCCCGGACAGACCTTCTATCAGCCCCAGCATTTT

length: 13
size: NA
V: TRBV29-1
D: NA
J: TRBJ2-2
CDR3: CSVAGKNTGELFF
DNA: TGCAGCGTGGCCGGGAAAAACACCGGGGAGCTGTTTTTT

length: 13
size: NA
V: TRBV2
D: NA
J: TRBJ1-2
CDR3: CASTIQGLSGYTF
DNA: TGTGCCAGCACCATTCAGGGTTTGTCTGGCTACACCTTC

length: 14
size: NA
V: TRBV2
D: NA
J: TRBJ2-5
CDR3: CASSAGAIQETQYF
DNA: TGTGCCAGCAGTGCCGGAGCCATACAAGAGACCCAGTACTTC

length: 15
size: NA
V: TRBV2
D: NA
J: TRBJ2-6
CDR3: CARGSDSSGANVLTF
DNA: TGTGCCAGGGGGAGCGATAGCTCTGGGGCCAACGTCCTGACTTTC

length: 14
size: NA
V: TRBV5-1
D: NA
J: TRBJ2-7
CDR3: CASSFRQSSYEQYF
DNA: TGCGCCAGCAGCTTCCGACAGAGCTCCTACGAGCAGTACTTC

length: 13
size: NA
V: TRBV7-9
D: NA
J: TRBJ1-5
CDR3: CASSFSGNQPQHF
DNA: TGTGCCAGCAGCTTTTCCGGGAATCAGCCCCAGCATTTT

length: 14
size: NA
V: TRBV5-1
D: NA
J: TRBJ1-1
CDR3: CASSPGTLNTEAFF
DNA: TGCGCCAGCAGTCCCGGGACACTGAACACTGAAGCTTTCTTT

length: 15
size: few
V: TRBV30
D: TRBD2
J: TRBJ2-5
CDR3: CAWSVSGRSGETQYF
DNA: TGTGCCTGGAGTGTGAGCGGGAGGTCCGGGGAGACCCAGTACTTC

length: 10
size: NA
V: TRBV12-2
D: NA
J: TRBJ1-4
CDR3: CASRLARGSF
DNA: TGTGCAAGTCGCTTAGCCAGGGGGTCTTTT

length: 15
size: NA
V: TRBV6-4
D: NA
J: TRBJ2-3
CDR3: CASSENTMHRDTQYF
DNA: TGTGCCAGCAGTGAGAACACCATGCACAGAGATACGCAGTATTTT

length: 14
size: few
V: TRBV5-4
D: NA
J: TRBJ2-1
CDR3: CASTQGPGRNEQFF
DNA: TGTGCCAGCACCCAGGGGCCAGGGCGGAATGAGCAGTTCTTC

length: 16
size: NA
V: TRBV14
D: NA
J: TRBJ1-6
CDR3: CASSQLIGSYNSPLHF
DNA: TGTGCCAGCAGCCAGCTCATCGGGTCCTATAATTCACCCCTCCACTTT

length: 14
size: NA
V: TRBV4-2
D: NA
J: TRBJ2-7
CDR3: CASSQDEEPYEQYF
DNA: TGTGCCAGCAGCCAAGACGAGGAACCCTACGAGCAGTACTTC

length: 13
size: NA
V: TRBV5-4
D: TRBD1
J: TRBJ2-1
CDR3: CASSPDRADEQFF
DNA: TGTGCCAGCAGCCCGGACAGGGCGGACGAGCAGTTCTTC

length: 15
size: NA
V: TRBV7-7
D: TRBD2
J: TRBJ2-1
CDR3: CASSLGLARDNEQFF
DNA: TGTGCTAGCAGCCTCGGACTAGCGAGAGACAATGAGCAGTTCTTC

length: 16
size: NA
V: TRBV30
D: TRBD1
J: TRBJ1-3
CDR3: CAWSRQGAQSGNTIYF
DNA: TGTGCCTGGAGCAGACAGGGGGCACAGTCTGGAAACACCATATATTTT

length: 14
size: few
V: TRBV19
D: TRBD1
J: TRBJ2-2
CDR3: CASQNRGNTGELFF
DNA: TGTGCCAGTCAAAACAGGGGGAACACCGGGGAGCTGTTTTTT

length: 15
size: NA
V: TRBV7-2
D: NA
J: TRBJ1-2
CDR3: CASSLGRSGFDGYTF
DNA: TGTGCCAGCAGCTTGGGCAGAAGCGGTTTCGATGGCTACACCTTC

length: 17
size: few
V: TRBV19
D: NA
J: TRBJ1-1
CDR3: CASTPPRRTEPNTEAFF
DNA: TGTGCCAGTACCCCCCCAAGGCGGACAGAACCGAACACTGAAGCTTTCTTT

length: 14
size: NA
V: TRBV2
D: TRBD2
J: TRBJ2-7
CDR3: CASRAGGGTYEQYF
DNA: TGTGCCAGCAGAGCGGGGGGCGGGACCTACGAGCAGTACTTC

length: 14
size: once
V: TRBV7-3
D: TRBD2
J: TRBJ2-1
CDR3: CASSSGLVGHEQFF
DNA: TGTGCCAGCAGCTCGGGACTAGTGGGGCATGAGCAGTTCTTC

length: 14
size: NA
V: TRBV28
D: TRBD1
J: TRBJ1-2
CDR3: CASSFQGASYGYTF
DNA: TGTGCCAGCAGTTTCCAGGGGGCAAGCTATGGCTACACCTTC

length: 21
size: NA
V: TRBV7-3
D: TRBD2
J: TRBJ2-2
CDR3: CASSLPSSGSQQNSNTGELFF
DNA: TGTGCCAGCAGCTTACCGTCTAGCGGTTCGCAACAGAACTCGAACACCGGGGAGCTGTTTTTT

length: 15
size: NA
V: TRBV18
D: TRBD1
J: TRBJ2-5
CDR3: CASSPRTGYQETQYF
DNA: TGTGCCAGCTCACCGCGGACAGGGTACCAAGAGACCCAGTACTTC

length: 16
size: NA
V: TRBV5-1
D: NA
J: TRBJ1-1
CDR3: CASSWVGAGANTEAFF
DNA: TGCGCCAGCAGCTGGGTTGGGGCAGGAGCGAACACTGAAGCTTTCTTT

length: 16
size: NA
V: TRBV7-8
D: TRBD1
J: TRBJ1-2
CDR3: CASSQYRDSPIGGYTF
DNA: TGTGCCAGCAGCCAATATCGGGACAGCCCGATTGGTGGCTACACCTTC

length: 13
size: once
V: TRBV5-1
D: NA
J: TRBJ1-1
CDR3: CASSQGMNTEAFF
DNA: TGCGCCAGCAGTCAGGGAATGAACACTGAAGCTTTCTTT

length: 15
size: few
V: TRBV9
D: NA
J: TRBJ1-3
CDR3: CASSAHNGGADTIYF
DNA: TGTGCCAGCAGCGCCCATAACGGGGGGGCGGACACCATATATTTT